These 30 T cell receptor beta chains were sequenced from one sample in a study of cytomegalovirus exposure and HLA in healthy donors. The PCR made use of 60 Vbeta and 13 Jbeta primers. Produced via immunoSEQ multiplex PCR; TCRdb's table is partial and in-frame only. The repertoire table contains about 52,000 clones. Sequenced sample: PBMCs. These receptors originate from a woman aged 55-69 years in good health and CMV-seropositive.

The chain combines TRBV9 with TRBJ1-2; no firm D call. The V gene lost 2 bases and the J gene lost 1 base, with 12 bases spanning the gap. The CDR3 has 15 residues. The V gene's germline CDR1 is SGDLS and CDR2 YYNGEE. In DNA, the CDR3 is TGTGCCAGCAGCGTCTTCTGGGCCAATAACTATGGCTACACCTTC. It encodes CASSVFWANNYGYTF.

This chain joins TRBV11-3 and TRBJ1-2; the D is unclear. Trimming took off 5 bases at V and 3 bases at J, with 7 bases between the two ends. The CDR3 totals 12 residues. The V gene's germline CDR1 is SGHNT and CDR2 YENEEA. Written as DNA, the CDR3 is TGTGCCAGCAGCACAGCTTACTATGGCTACACCTTC. It translates to CASSTAYYGYTF.

The chain links TRBV11-3 to TRBJ2-7; D perhaps matches TRBD1 (6 bases). V gave up 5 bases and J gave up 2 bases, with 13 bases separating them. Germline V CDR1 and CDR2: SGHNT, YENEEA. The CDR3 runs to 14 residues. This CDR3 is CASSLGQGAYEQYF. The CDR3 DNA sequence: TGTGCCAGCAGCCTGGGACAAGGCGCCTACGAGCAGTACTTC.

This sequence joins TRBV6-6 and TRBJ1-1, with D maybe TRBD1 (5 bases). The CDR3 contains 13 residues. CDR1 MNHNY and CDR2 SVGAGI come from the germline V gene (reference sequence). V lost 2 bases and J lost 1, with 5 bases in between. The CDR3 region has the DNA TGTGCCAGCAGTTACGACAGGAACACTGAAGCTTTCTTT. Translating gives CASSYDRNTEAFF.

V usage is TRBV10-2 and J usage is TRBJ2-7, with 11 nucleotides matching TRBD1. This CDR3 spans 16 amino acids. V was pared by 2 bases and J by 5 bases, with 8 bases of the junction left unmatched. Germline loops: CDR1 WSHSY, CDR2 SAAADI. The CDR3 region has the DNA TGCGCCAGCAGTGAGCCGCGGACAGGGGGCGGAGACGAGCAGTACTTC. Translated, it gives CASSEPRTGGGDEQYF.

The J gene is TRBJ2-5, the V gene TRBV29-1; maybe TRBD1 (7 bases). Germline CDR1 is SQVTM and CDR2 is ANQGSEA. V was pared by 4 bases and J by 5 bases, with 17 bases between. The CDR3 has 14 amino acids. The CDR3 spells CSVVIGAGGETQYF. The CDR3 DNA reads TGCAGCGTTGTCATCGGGGCAGGGGGGGAGACCCAGTACTTC.

The chain links TRBV2 to TRBJ2-1; 7 bases match TRBD1. CDR1 and CDR2 from the germline V gene are SNHLY and FYNNEI. V lost 6 bases to trimming and J lost 3 bases; unmatched junction nucleotides: 2. The CDR3 extends over 13 amino acids. The CDR3 DNA reads as TGTGCCAGCAGCGGACAGGACTACAATGAGCAGTTCTTC. Encoded protein: CASSGQDYNEQFF.

V and J are TRBV11-3 and TRBJ2-7, with D unclear. CDR1 is SGHNT and CDR2 is YENEEA in the germline V gene. V was clipped by 0 bases and J by 2 bases, with 20 bases between them. This CDR3 spans 18 amino acids. The CDR3 sequence: CASSLDRFENSKTYEQYF. In DNA, the CDR3 is TGTGCCAGCAGCTTAGATAGGTTTGAGAACAGTAAGACCTACGAGCAGTACTTC.

The chain combines TRBV7-9 with TRBJ2-7, with D possibly TRBD1 on 5 matching bases. Germline CDR1 reads SEHNR; CDR2 reads FQNEAQ (reference sequence). This CDR3 is built from 17 residues. The V gene lost 1 base and the J gene lost 3 bases, with 19 bases spanning the gap. CDR3 bases: TGTGCCAGCAGCTTAGTCCTCGCGGCAGGGTCAGTCTACGAGCAGTACTTC. Amino acids: CASSLVLAAGSVYEQYF.

The V call is TRBV6-6, the J call TRBJ2-7; 8 bases match TRBD1. Trimming cost V 5 bases and J 2 bases; bases outside gene matches: 11. This CDR3 is 16 amino acids long. Per germline, CDR1 MNHNY and CDR2 SVGAGI (reference sequence). The CDR3 reads CASSNVQGTGAYEQYF. The CDR3 bases are TGTGCCAGCAGTAATGTCCAAGGGACAGGTGCCTACGAGCAGTACTTC.

The chain carries TRBV19 and TRBJ2-7; perhaps TRBD2 as D (5 bases). V was pared by 6 bases and J by 2 bases, with 17 bases between. The CDR3 spans 15 residues. Germline-derived CDR1 and CDR2 are LNHDA and SQIVND (reference sequence). CDR3 protein: CASSRTGISAYEQYF. The CDR3 DNA is TGTGCCAGTAGCAGGACCGGGATATCAGCCTACGAGCAGTACTTC. The variable domain in full, completed from reference TRBV19 and TRBJ2-7, reads DGGITQSPKYLFRKEGQNVTLSCEQNLNHDAMYWYRQDPGQGLRLIYYSQIVNDFQKGDIAEGYSVSREKKESFPLTVTSAQKNPTAFYLCASSRTGISAYEQYFGPGTRLTVT.

The J gene is TRBJ1-3, the V gene TRBV5-1; D gene unclear. The germline V and J ends were trimmed by 4 bases and 0 bases, with 8 bases remaining between them. CDR3 length: 14 residues. Looked up from germline, CDR1 is SGHRS and CDR2 is YFSETQ. The CDR3 here is CASSQVYSGNTIYF. CDR3 in DNA: TGCGCCAGCAGCCAGGTTTACTCTGGAAACACCATATATTTT.

The chain uses TRBV23-1 and TRBJ2-1; 8 positions agree with TRBD1. TRBV23-1 is known as an ORF, though its function is uncertain. CDR3 length equals 14 residues. The ends lost 6 bases at V and 3 bases at J; junction bases unmatched: 4. CDR3 sequence (DNA): TGCGCCAGCAGGGACAGGGAAAACTACAATGAGCAGTTCTTC. Its protein product is CASRDRENYNEQFF.

The chain has TRBV2 and TRBJ2-7, with D uncertain. Trimming stripped 1 base from V and 2 bases from J, with 9 bases between. This CDR3 contains 14 residues. CDR1 is SNHLY, CDR2 FYNNEI, per germline. CDR3: CASSEGIIAYEQYF. CDR3 sequence (DNA): TGTGCCAGCAGTGAAGGTATCATAGCCTACGAGCAGTACTTC. The entire variable domain, with the rest obtained from reference TRBV2 and TRBJ2-7, is as follows: EPEVTQTPSHQVTQMGQEVILRCVPISNHLYFYWYRQILGQKVEFLVSFYNNEISEKSEIFDDQFSVERPDGSNFTLKIRSTKLEDSAMYFCASSEGIIAYEQYFGPGTRLTVT.

The CDR3 region has the DNA TGTGCCAGCAGAAGGACAGGGGGCAATTTAGGGACTGAAGCTTTCTTT. Encoded protein: CASRRTGGNLGTEAFF. The V and J genes are TRBV7-8 and TRBJ1-1; 11 bases match TRBD1. J gave up 5 bases and V 6 bases, and 11 bases lay outside the gene matches. The CDR3 is 16 residues long. Germline CDR1 and CDR2: SGHVS and FQNEAQ.

The rearrangement joins TRBV5-1 to TRBJ1-1; D is ambiguous. V lost 0 bases and J 0 bases, leaving 9 bases between the germline ends. This CDR3 contains 15 residues. CDR1 is SGHRS and CDR2 is YFSETQ in the germline V gene. The CDR3 loop is CASSLAPEMNTEAFF. CDR3 sequence (DNA): TGCGCCAGCAGCTTGGCCCCAGAAATGAACACTGAAGCTTTCTTT.

The chain links TRBV4-1 to TRBJ2-7; the match to TRBD1 covers 10 bases. Germline assignment: CDR1 MGHRA and CDR2 YSYEKL. This CDR3 is built from 15 residues. V trimming: 5 bases; J trimming: 5 bases; junction bases outside the gene matches: 9. In DNA, the CDR3 is TGCGCCAGCAGCTCTCCGGGACAGGGGACCGACGAGCAGTACTTC. It encodes CASSSPGQGTDEQYF.

The J gene is TRBJ1-2, the V gene TRBV6-1; TRBD1 aligns across 7 bases. Germline CDR1 is MNHNS and CDR2 is SASEGT. The CDR3 sequence is 14 residues long. Trimming cost V 6 bases and J 8 bases; bases outside gene matches: 12. The CDR3 spells CASRPPDRVGGYTF. CDR3 nucleotides: TGTGCCAGCAGGCCCCCTGACAGGGTCGGGGGCTACACCTTC.

This chain uses TRBV7-2 with TRBJ1-1, with D unclear. CDR3 length: 11 residues. V shed 3 bases and J shed 4 bases, with 3 bases lying between them. Germline V lookup: CDR1 SGHTA, CDR2 FQGNSA. The DNA for the CDR3 is TGTGCCAGCAGCTTGCGCACTGAAGCTTTCTTT. Translating it yields CASSLRTEAFF.

The rearrangement links TRBV5-1 to TRBJ2-5; D may be TRBD2 (5 bases). This CDR3 contains 14 residues. Between the trimmed V and J ends, which lost 0 bases and 4 bases, there was a span of 10 bases. Germline V gene data show CDR1 as SGHRS and CDR2 as YFSETQ. The DNA for the CDR3 is TGCGCCAGCAGCTTGGGACTACTAGTAGAGACCCAGTACTTC. This encodes CASSLGLLVETQYF.

This chain connects TRBV6-1 to TRBJ1-1; D unclear. From germline, CDR1 is MNHNS and CDR2 SASEGT. The CDR3 covers 13 residues. Trimming stripped 6 bases from V and 0 bases from J, with 8 bases between. The CDR3 coding sequence is TGTGCCAGCAGCGGACTATTGAACACTGAAGCTTTCTTT. Protein product: CASSGLLNTEAFF.

The V and J genes are TRBV6-5 and TRBJ1-5; possibly TRBD1 for D (5 bases). This CDR3 has 14 residues. Per germline, CDR1 MNHEY and CDR2 SVGAGI. V lost 5 bases, J lost 5 bases, and 13 bases lay in between. The CDR3 nucleotides are TGTGCCAGCAGTAAACAGGTATCGGATCAGCCCCAGCATTTT. Residues: CASSKQVSDQPQHF.

This sequence joins TRBV29-1 and TRBJ1-1; tentatively, D is TRBD1 (6 bases). Germline loops: CDR1 SQVTM, CDR2 ANQGSEA. V lost 7 bases and J lost 4, with 16 bases in between. The CDR3 totals 13 residues. The CDR3 reads CSATGRGGTEAFF. The CDR3, as DNA: TGCAGCGCCACAGGGAGGGGAGGCACTGAAGCTTTCTTT.

The chain carries TRBV19 and TRBJ2-7; D not resolved. Germline V gene sequence: CDR1 LNHDA, CDR2 SQIVND (reference sequence). Trimming stripped 6 bases from V and 2 bases from J, with 5 bases between. CDR3 size: 11 residues. The CDR3 nucleotides read TGTGCCAGTAGCCGTGCCTACGAGCAGTACTTC. It encodes CASSRAYEQYF. The full variable domain, completed using reference TRBV19 and TRBJ2-7, is DGGITQSPKYLFRKEGQNVTLSCEQNLNHDAMYWYRQDPGQGLRLIYYSQIVNDFQKGDIAEGYSVSREKKESFPLTVTSAQKNPTAFYLCASSRAYEQYFGPGTRLTVT.

The chain links TRBV4-1 to TRBJ2-5, with TRBD2 identical over 7 bases. Trimming at V came to 0 bases and at J to 1 base, leaving 2 bases not matched to a gene. This CDR3 comprises 15 residues. The germline CDR1 and CDR2 sequences are MGHRA and YSYEKL. CDR3 sequence (DNA): TGCGCCAGCAGCCAAGAAGGCGGGGGCCAAGAGACCCAGTACTTC. Amino acids: CASSQEGGGQETQYF.

V usage is TRBV4-1 and J usage is TRBJ1-1; a weak D match, TRBD1 (6 bases). The CDR3 spans 16 residues. Germline CDR1 and CDR2: MGHRA and YSYEKL. Trimming left V 0 bases short and J 6 bases short, with 17 bases between. CDR3 DNA sequence: TGCGCCAGCAGCCAAGAAGGTTCTTGGGGGACATCTGAAGCTTTCTTT. Residues: CASSQEGSWGTSEAFF.

The chain has TRBV4-1 and TRBJ1-2, with D unresolved. Trimming removed 4 bases at V and 2 bases at J, with 17 bases between. The CDR3 has 16 amino acids. Germline assignment: CDR1 MGHRA and CDR2 YSYEKL. CDR3 sequence reads: CASSLAPTAPNYGYTF. The CDR3 DNA reads as TGCGCCAGCAGCCTAGCCCCCACGGCGCCCAACTATGGCTACACCTTC.

The chain links TRBV29-1 to TRBJ1-2; D ambiguous. The V end lost 3 bases, the J end lost 7 bases, and 12 bases lay between the germline ends. The germline CDR1 and CDR2 sequences are SQVTM and ANQGSEA. This CDR3 spans 12 amino acids. In nucleotides, the CDR3 is TGCAGCGTTGAGGGCACAGTGGGTGGCTACACCTTC. Translated: CSVEGTVGGYTF. The full variable domain, rest sourced from reference TRBV29-1 and TRBJ1-2, is SAVISQKPSRDICQRGTSLTIQCQVDSQVTMMFWYRQQPGQSLTLIATANQGSEATYESGFVIDKFPISRPNLTFSTLTVSNMSPEDSSIYLCSVEGTVGGYTFGSGTRLTVV.

CDR3 sequence: CASSLAAAEAFF. CDR3 in DNA: TGTGCCAGCAGCTTAGCGGCCGCAGAAGCTTTCTTT. This rearrangement joins TRBV7-9 to TRBJ1-1; D gene ambiguous. Trimming removed 0 bases at V and 8 bases at J, with 7 bases between. CDR3 size: 12 residues. CDR1 SEHNR and CDR2 FQNEAQ come from the germline V gene (reference sequence).

This chain joins TRBV11-1 and TRBJ2-1; tentative D call: TRBD2 (5 bases). V was clipped by 4 bases and J by 5 bases, with 21 bases between them. This CDR3 contains 17 residues. Germline CDR1 is SGHAT and CDR2 is FQDESV (reference sequence). CDR3 amino acids: CASSSRGRGSTDNEQFF. The CDR3 DNA sequence: TGTGCCAGCAGCTCGAGAGGGAGAGGGAGCACCGACAATGAGCAGTTCTTC.